These T cell receptor beta chains were read from a single sample in a study of blood T cell repertoires in COVID-19. Only in-frame clones appear in the TCRdb table, and some are missing; sequencing was by immunoSEQ multiplex PCR. The data contain tens of thousands of clones, roughly 88% of them seen just once; the ten biggest clones take up over 8%. The material sequenced was peripheral blood. These receptor sequences come from a human donor in a cohort sampled during active COVID-19. CDR3s include the opening cysteine and the closing phenylalanine or tryptophan. Fields, in order: clone size, D gene, J gene, V gene, CDR3 protein, CDR3 DNA. D genes are given only for firm matches. The size field is filled for only some rows; it gives once, few, many or a size class.

clone size: -
D gene: -
J gene: TRBJ2-3
V gene: TRBV4-3
CDR3 protein: CASSPRGDGDTQYF
CDR3 DNA: TGCGCCAGCAGCCCAAGGGGTGATGGGGATACGCAGTATTTT

clone size: -
D gene: -
J gene: TRBJ2-5
V gene: TRBV18
CDR3 protein: CASSPMAETQYF
CDR3 DNA: TGTGCCAGCTCACCCATGGCTGAGACCCAGTACTTC

clone size: -
D gene: -
J gene: TRBJ1-2
V gene: TRBV11-2
CDR3 protein: CASSLETPAPHYGYTF
CDR3 DNA: TGTGCCAGCAGCTTAGAAACCCCCGCGCCCCACTATGGCTACACCTTC

clone size: -
D gene: TRBD2
J gene: TRBJ2-1
V gene: TRBV11-2
CDR3 protein: CASTASGSLNEQFF
CDR3 DNA: TGTGCCAGCACAGCTAGCGGGAGCCTCAATGAGCAGTTCTTC

clone size: -
D gene: -
J gene: TRBJ2-7
V gene: TRBV25-1
CDR3 protein: CASSEVGRRPYEQYF
CDR3 DNA: TGTGCCAGCAGTGAGGTGGGCAGGCGTCCCTACGAGCAGTACTTC

clone size: -
D gene: -
J gene: TRBJ1-6
V gene: TRBV6-2/TRBV6-3
CDR3 protein: CASSQHRPPLHF
CDR3 DNA: TGTGCCAGCAGTCAACACAGGCCGCCCCTCCACTTT

clone size: -
D gene: -
J gene: TRBJ1-5
V gene: TRBV27
CDR3 protein: CASRTGTFSNQPQHF
CDR3 DNA: TGTGCCAGCAGAACCGGGACATTTAGCAATCAGCCCCAGCATTTT

clone size: -
D gene: -
J gene: TRBJ1-4
V gene: TRBV9
CDR3 protein: CASSVTGSTNEKLFF
CDR3 DNA: TGTGCCAGCAGCGTCACGGGATCGACTAATGAAAAACTGTTTTTT

clone size: -
D gene: TRBD2
J gene: TRBJ2-3
V gene: TRBV6-5
CDR3 protein: CASSLPSGRTDTQYF
CDR3 DNA: TGTGCCAGCAGTCTACCTAGCGGGAGGACAGATACGCAGTATTTT

clone size: -
D gene: -
J gene: TRBJ2-1
V gene: TRBV7-3
CDR3 protein: CASSLTPKAASSYNEQFF
CDR3 DNA: TGTGCCAGCAGCTTAACGCCCAAAGCGGCCAGCTCCTACAATGAGCAGTTCTTC

clone size: -
D gene: -
J gene: TRBJ2-1
V gene: TRBV24-1
CDR3 protein: CAVRPKGGVHEQFF
CDR3 DNA: TGTGCCGTCCGGCCCAAAGGAGGTGTCCATGAGCAGTTCTTC

clone size: -
D gene: TRBD1
J gene: TRBJ1-4
V gene: TRBV7-2
CDR3 protein: CASSRKPPGQSLFF
CDR3 DNA: TGTGCCAGCAGTCGAAAACCCCCGGGACAGTCGTTGTTTTTT

clone size: -
D gene: TRBD1
J gene: TRBJ2-7
V gene: TRBV2
CDR3 protein: CASSSGTGITYEQYF
CDR3 DNA: TGTGCCAGCAGTTCCGGGACAGGGATTACCTACGAGCAGTACTTC

clone size: once
D gene: TRBD2
J gene: TRBJ2-3
V gene: TRBV4-2
CDR3 protein: CASSQGLAGGEDTQYF
CDR3 DNA: TGTGCCAGCAGCCAAGGGCTAGCGGGAGGGGAAGATACGCAGTATTTT

clone size: few
D gene: -
J gene: TRBJ1-5
V gene: TRBV9
CDR3 protein: CASSPDRNNQPQHF
CDR3 DNA: TGTGCCAGCAGCCCTGACAGGAACAATCAGCCCCAGCATTTT

clone size: -
D gene: -
J gene: TRBJ1-2
V gene: TRBV7-9
CDR3 protein: CASSLAGGDNGYTF
CDR3 DNA: TGTGCCAGCAGCTTAGCCGGCGGAGATAACGGCTACACCTTC

clone size: -
D gene: -
J gene: TRBJ1-5
V gene: TRBV20-1
CDR3 protein: CSASRVSGTTSSNQPQHF
CDR3 DNA: TGCAGTGCTAGTCGTGTCTCAGGGACAACGAGTAGCAATCAGCCCCAGCATTTT

clone size: -
D gene: TRBD1
J gene: TRBJ2-7
V gene: TRBV11-1
CDR3 protein: CASSSPGQGPYEQYF
CDR3 DNA: TGTGCCAGCAGCTCACCGGGACAGGGACCCTACGAGCAGTACTTC

clone size: -
D gene: TRBD2
J gene: TRBJ2-3
V gene: TRBV7-3
CDR3 protein: CASSRSGITDTQYF
CDR3 DNA: TGTGCCAGCAGCCGTAGCGGGATCACAGATACGCAGTATTTT

clone size: -
D gene: TRBD1
J gene: TRBJ2-7
V gene: TRBV27
CDR3 protein: CASSHNRGRDSNYEQYF
CDR3 DNA: TGTGCCAGCAGTCACAACCGAGGCCGGGACAGTAACTACGAGCAGTACTTC

clone size: -
D gene: -
J gene: TRBJ2-3
V gene: TRBV6-5
CDR3 protein: CASNSGAAGYTQYF
CDR3 DNA: TGTGCCAGCAACTCAGGGGCCGCCGGATATACGCAGTATTTT

clone size: -
D gene: TRBD1
J gene: TRBJ2-2
V gene: TRBV11-3
CDR3 protein: CASSTGGHANTGELFF
CDR3 DNA: TGTGCCAGCAGCACAGGGGGACACGCGAACACCGGGGAGCTGTTTTTT

clone size: -
D gene: -
J gene: TRBJ1-2
V gene: TRBV6-5
CDR3 protein: CASSLEPYGYTF
CDR3 DNA: TGTGCCAGCTCACTAGAGCCCTATGGCTACACCTTC

clone size: -
D gene: TRBD2
J gene: TRBJ2-3
V gene: TRBV6-5
CDR3 protein: CASKTSGGTDTQYF
CDR3 DNA: TGTGCCAGCAAGACTAGCGGGGGGACAGATACGCAGTATTTT

clone size: once
D gene: -
J gene: TRBJ2-3
V gene: TRBV15
CDR3 protein: CATSRREGTDTQYF
CDR3 DNA: TGTGCCACCAGTCGGCGGGAAGGGACAGATACGCAGTATTTT

clone size: -
D gene: TRBD1
J gene: TRBJ2-7
V gene: TRBV10-3
CDR3 protein: CAISEPGTGGPYEQYF
CDR3 DNA: TGTGCCATCAGTGAGCCCGGGACAGGGGGACCCTACGAGCAGTACTTC

clone size: -
D gene: -
J gene: TRBJ2-5
V gene: TRBV12-3/TRBV12-4
CDR3 protein: CASKRMAGETQYF
CDR3 DNA: TGTGCCAGCAAGAGAATGGCGGGAGAGACCCAGTACTTC

clone size: -
D gene: -
J gene: TRBJ1-1
V gene: TRBV7-9
CDR3 protein: CASSFHEAFF
CDR3 DNA: TGTGCCAGCAGCTTCCATGAAGCTTTCTTT

clone size: once
D gene: TRBD1
J gene: TRBJ2-7
V gene: TRBV7-9
CDR3 protein: CASSVTGFEQYF
CDR3 DNA: TGTGCCAGCAGCGTGACAGGGTTCGAGCAGTACTTC

clone size: -
D gene: -
J gene: TRBJ1-1
V gene: TRBV30
CDR3 protein: CAWSVHSSGEAFF
CDR3 DNA: TGTGCCTGGAGTGTACACTCATCAGGTGAAGCTTTCTTT

clone size: few
D gene: TRBD2
J gene: TRBJ2-1
V gene: TRBV5-5
CDR3 protein: CASSLGGGAPFYNEQFF
CDR3 DNA: TGTGCCAGCAGCTTGGGGGGAGGGGCTCCCTTCTACAATGAGCAGTTCTTC

clone size: -
D gene: -
J gene: TRBJ2-2
V gene: TRBV4-1
CDR3 protein: CASSPSGTNTGELFF
CDR3 DNA: TGCGCCAGCAGCCCCTCAGGGACGAACACCGGGGAGCTGTTTTTT

clone size: -
D gene: -
J gene: TRBJ2-2
V gene: TRBV9
CDR3 protein: CASSVAGANTGELFF
CDR3 DNA: TGTGCCAGCAGCGTAGCCGGAGCGAACACCGGGGAGCTGTTTTTT